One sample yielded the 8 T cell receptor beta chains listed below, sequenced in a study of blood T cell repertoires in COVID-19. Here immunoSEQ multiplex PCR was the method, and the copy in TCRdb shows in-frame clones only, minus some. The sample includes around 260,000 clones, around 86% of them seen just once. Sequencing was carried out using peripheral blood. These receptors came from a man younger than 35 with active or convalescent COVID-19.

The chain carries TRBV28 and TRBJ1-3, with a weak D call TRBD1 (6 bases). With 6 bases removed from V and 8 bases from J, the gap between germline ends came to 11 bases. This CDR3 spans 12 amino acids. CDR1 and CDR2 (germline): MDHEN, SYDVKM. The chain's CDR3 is CASRLGGDTIYF. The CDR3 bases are TGTGCCAGCAGATTAGGGGGGGACACCATATATTTT.

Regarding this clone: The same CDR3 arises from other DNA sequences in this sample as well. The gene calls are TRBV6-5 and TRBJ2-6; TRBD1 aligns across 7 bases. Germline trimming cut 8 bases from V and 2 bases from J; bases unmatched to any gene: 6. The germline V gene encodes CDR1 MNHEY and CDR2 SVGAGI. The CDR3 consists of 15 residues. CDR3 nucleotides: TGTGCCAGCCCCCTTACAGGGGCTGGGGCCAACGTCCTGACTTTC. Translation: CASPLTGAGANVLTF.

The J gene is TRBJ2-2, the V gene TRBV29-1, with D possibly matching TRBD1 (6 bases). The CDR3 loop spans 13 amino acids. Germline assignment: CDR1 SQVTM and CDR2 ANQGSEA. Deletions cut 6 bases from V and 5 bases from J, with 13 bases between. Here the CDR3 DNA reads TGCAGCGTCGCGCTCAGGGGAACCGGGGAGCTGTTTTTT. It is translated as CSVALRGTGELFF.

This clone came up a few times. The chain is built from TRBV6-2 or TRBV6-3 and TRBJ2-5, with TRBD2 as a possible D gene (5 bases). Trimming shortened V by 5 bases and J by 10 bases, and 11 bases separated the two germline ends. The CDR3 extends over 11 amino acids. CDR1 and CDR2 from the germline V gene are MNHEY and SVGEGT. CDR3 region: CASSIGLHQYF. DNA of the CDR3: TGTGCCAGCAGTATTGGACTTCACCAGTACTTC.

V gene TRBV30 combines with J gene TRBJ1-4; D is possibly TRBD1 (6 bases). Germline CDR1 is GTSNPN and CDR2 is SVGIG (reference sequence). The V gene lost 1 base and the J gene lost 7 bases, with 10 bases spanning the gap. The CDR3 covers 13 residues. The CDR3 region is CAWSGQVGEKLFF. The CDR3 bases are TGTGCCTGGAGTGGACAGGTCGGTGAAAAACTGTTTTTT.

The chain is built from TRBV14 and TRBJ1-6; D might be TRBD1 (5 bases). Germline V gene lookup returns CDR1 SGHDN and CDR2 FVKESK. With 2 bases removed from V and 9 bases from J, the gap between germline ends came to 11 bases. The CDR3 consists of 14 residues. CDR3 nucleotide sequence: TGTGCCAGCAGCCAAAATCAGGGACTTTCACCCCTCCACTTT. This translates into CASSQNQGLSPLHF.

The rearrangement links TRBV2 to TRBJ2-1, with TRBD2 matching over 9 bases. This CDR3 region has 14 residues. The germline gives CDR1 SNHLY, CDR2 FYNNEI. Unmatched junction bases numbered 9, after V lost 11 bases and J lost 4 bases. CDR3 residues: CAGSRLAAYNEQFF. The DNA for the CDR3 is TGTGCCGGAAGCAGACTAGCGGCATACAATGAGCAGTTCTTC. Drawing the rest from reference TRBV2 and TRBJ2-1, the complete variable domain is EPEVTQTPSHQVTQMGQEVILRCVPISNHLYFYWYRQILGQKVEFLVSFYNNEISEKSEIFDDQFSVERPDGSNFTLKIRSTKLEDSAMYFCAGSRLAAYNEQFFGPGTRLTVL.

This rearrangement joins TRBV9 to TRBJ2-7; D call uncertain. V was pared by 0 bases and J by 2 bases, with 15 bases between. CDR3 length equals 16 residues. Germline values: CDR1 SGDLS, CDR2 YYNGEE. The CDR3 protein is CASSVGGGSQPYEQYF. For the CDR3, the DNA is TGTGCCAGCAGCGTAGGAGGCGGCAGTCAACCCTACGAGCAGTACTTC.